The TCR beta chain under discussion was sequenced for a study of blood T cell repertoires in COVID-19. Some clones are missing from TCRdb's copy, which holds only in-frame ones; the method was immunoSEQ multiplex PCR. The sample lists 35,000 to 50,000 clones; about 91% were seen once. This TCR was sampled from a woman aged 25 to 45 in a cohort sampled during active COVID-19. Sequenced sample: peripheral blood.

CDR3 coding DNA: TGTGCCAGCAGTTTACGGGGGAATCAGCCCCAGCATTTT. Protein: CASSLRGNQPQHF. The chain has TRBV27 and TRBJ1-5; a possible D gene is TRBD1 (5 bases). Per germline, CDR1 MNHEY and CDR2 SMNVEV (reference sequence). The V end lost 2 bases, the J end lost 4 bases, and 6 bases lay between the germline ends. The CDR3 is 13 residues long.